This TCR beta chain was recorded in a study of blood T cell repertoires in COVID-19. The germline V and J ends were trimmed by 6 bases and 1 base, with 12 bases remaining between them. The germline gives CDR1 SGHTS, CDR2 YDEGEE. CDR3 length equals 14 residues. Clones were read by immunoSEQ multiplex PCR, and TCRdb kept only the in-frame ones, dropping some. The sample consists of more than 65,000 clones, nearly 90% of them appearing once. The specimen sequenced was peripheral blood. The sequence was collected from a man aged 50-59 years with acute or convalescent COVID-19. This chain joins TRBV5-8 and TRBJ2-3, with TRBD1 as a possible D gene (6 bases). The CDR3 DNA reads TGTGCCAGCACCCTGCCAGGGGGCACAGATACGCAGTATTTT. This sequence encodes CASTLPGGTDTQYF.